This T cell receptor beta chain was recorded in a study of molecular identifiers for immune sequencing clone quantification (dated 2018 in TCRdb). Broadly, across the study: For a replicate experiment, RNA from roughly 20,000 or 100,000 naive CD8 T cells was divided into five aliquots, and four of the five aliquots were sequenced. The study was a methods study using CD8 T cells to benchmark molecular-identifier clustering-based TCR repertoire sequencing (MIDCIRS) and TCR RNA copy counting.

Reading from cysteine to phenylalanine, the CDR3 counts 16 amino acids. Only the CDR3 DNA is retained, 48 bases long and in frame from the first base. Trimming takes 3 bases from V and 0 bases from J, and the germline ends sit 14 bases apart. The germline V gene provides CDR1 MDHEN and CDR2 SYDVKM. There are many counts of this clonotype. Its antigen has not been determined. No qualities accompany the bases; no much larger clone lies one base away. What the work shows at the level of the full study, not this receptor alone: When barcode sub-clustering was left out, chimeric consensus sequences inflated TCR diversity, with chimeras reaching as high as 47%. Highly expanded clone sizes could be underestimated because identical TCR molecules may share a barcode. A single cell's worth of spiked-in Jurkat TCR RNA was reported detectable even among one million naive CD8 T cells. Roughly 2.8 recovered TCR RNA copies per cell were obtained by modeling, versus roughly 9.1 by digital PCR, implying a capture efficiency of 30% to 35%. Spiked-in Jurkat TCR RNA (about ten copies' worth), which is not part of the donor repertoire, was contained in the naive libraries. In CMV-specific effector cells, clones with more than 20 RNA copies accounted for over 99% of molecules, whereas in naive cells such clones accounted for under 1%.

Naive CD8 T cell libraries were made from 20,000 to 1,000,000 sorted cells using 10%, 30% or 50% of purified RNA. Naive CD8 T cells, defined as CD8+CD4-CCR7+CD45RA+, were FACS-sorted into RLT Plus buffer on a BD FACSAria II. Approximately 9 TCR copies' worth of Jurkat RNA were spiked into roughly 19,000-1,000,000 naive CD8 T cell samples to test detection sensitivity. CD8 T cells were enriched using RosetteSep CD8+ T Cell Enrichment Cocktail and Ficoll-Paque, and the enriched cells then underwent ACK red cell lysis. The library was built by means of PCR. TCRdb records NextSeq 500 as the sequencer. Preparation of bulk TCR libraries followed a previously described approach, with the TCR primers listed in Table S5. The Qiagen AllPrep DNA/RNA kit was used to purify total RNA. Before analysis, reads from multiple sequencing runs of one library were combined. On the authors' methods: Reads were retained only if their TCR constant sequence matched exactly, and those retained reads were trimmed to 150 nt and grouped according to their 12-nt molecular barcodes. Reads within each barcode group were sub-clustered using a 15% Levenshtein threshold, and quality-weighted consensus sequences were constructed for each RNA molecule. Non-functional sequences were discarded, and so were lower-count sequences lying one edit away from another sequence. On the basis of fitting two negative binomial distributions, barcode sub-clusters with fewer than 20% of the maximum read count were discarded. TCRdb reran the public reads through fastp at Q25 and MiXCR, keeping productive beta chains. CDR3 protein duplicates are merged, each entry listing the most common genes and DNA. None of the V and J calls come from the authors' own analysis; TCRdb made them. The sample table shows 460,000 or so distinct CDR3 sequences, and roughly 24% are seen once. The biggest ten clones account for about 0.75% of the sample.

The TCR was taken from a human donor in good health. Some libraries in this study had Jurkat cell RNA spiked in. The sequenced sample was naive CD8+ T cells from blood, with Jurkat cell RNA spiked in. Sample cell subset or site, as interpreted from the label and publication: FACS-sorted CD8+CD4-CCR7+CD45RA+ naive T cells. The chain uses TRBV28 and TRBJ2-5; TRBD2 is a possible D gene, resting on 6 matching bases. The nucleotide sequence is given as TGTGCCAGCAGTTTCCTGGTAGCGGACTACCAAGAGACCCAGTACTTC. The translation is CASSFLVADYQETQYF.